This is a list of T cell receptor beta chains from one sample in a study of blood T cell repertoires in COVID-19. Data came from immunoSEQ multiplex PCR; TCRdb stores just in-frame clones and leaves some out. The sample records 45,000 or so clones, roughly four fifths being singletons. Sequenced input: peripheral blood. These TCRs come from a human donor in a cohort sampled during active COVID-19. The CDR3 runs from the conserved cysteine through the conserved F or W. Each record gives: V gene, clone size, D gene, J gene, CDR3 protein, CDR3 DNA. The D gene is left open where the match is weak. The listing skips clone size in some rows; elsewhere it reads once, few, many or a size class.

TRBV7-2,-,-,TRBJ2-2,CASSPRGGAGELFF,TGTGCCAGCAGCCCTAGAGGAGGGGCCGGGGAGCTGTTTTTT
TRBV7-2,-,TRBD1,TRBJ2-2,CASSPGTGRTGELFF,TGTGCCAGCAGCCCCGGGACAGGGCGCACCGGGGAGCTGTTTTTT
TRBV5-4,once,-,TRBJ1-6,CASSSSAGQSYNSPLHF,TGTGCCAGCAGTTCTTCTGCGGGGCAATCCTATAATTCACCCCTCCACTTT
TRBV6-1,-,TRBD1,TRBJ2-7,CASSDPGQGLWEQYF,TGTGCCAGCAGTGACCCGGGACAGGGCCTGTGGGAGCAGTACTTC
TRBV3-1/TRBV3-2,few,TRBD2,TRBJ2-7,CASSPLAGGPDEQYF,TGTGCCAGCAGCCCTCTAGCGGGAGGGCCGGACGAGCAGTACTTC
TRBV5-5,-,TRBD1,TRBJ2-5,CASSLAGQGARETQYF,TGTGCCAGCAGCTTGGCGGGACAGGGGGCGAGAGAGACCCAGTACTTC
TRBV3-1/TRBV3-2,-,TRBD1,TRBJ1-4,CASSYGQGEKLFF,TGTGCCAGCAGTTACGGACAGGGGGAGAAACTGTTTTTT
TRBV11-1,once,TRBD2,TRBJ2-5,CASSSAGEAKETQYF,TGTGCCAGCAGCTCGGCGGGAGAGGCAAAAGAGACCCAGTACTTC
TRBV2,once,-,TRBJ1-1,CASKRRDTEAFF,TGTGCCAGCAAAAGGAGGGACACTGAAGCTTTCTTT
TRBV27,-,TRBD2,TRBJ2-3,CASSFSSGYTDTQYF,TGTGCCAGCAGTTTTTCTAGCGGCTACACAGATACGCAGTATTTT
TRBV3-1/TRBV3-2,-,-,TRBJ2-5,CASSQDLSAQYF,TGTGCCAGCAGCCAAGATCTAAGCGCCCAGTACTTC
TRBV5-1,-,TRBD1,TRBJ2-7,CASSRTGVTNEQYF,TGCGCCAGCAGCAGAACAGGGGTTACAAACGAGCAGTACTTC
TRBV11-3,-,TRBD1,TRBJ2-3,CASSLLTDRTPDTQYF,TGTGCCAGCAGCTTGTTGACGGACAGGACCCCAGATACGCAGTATTTT
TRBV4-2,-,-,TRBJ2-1,CASSQARDNEQFF,TGTGCCAGCAGCCAAGCCCGGGACAATGAGCAGTTCTTC
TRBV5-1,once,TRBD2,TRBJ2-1,CASSLELAGGSEQFF,TGCGCCAGCAGCTTGGAACTAGCGGGAGGAAGTGAGCAGTTCTTC
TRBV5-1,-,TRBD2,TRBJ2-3,CASSLAGGGTDTQYF,TGCGCCAGCAGCTTGGCGGGAGGAGGCACAGATACGCAGTATTTT
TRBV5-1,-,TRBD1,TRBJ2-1,CASSLVLGTGGYEQFF,TGCGCCAGCAGCTTGGTCCTCGGGACAGGGGGCTATGAGCAGTTCTTC
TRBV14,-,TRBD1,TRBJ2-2,CASSQDIVGRGPNTGELFF,TGTGCCAGCAGCCAAGATATTGTGGGAAGGGGGCCTAACACCGGGGAGCTGTTTTTT
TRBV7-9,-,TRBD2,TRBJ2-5,CASSPRVAGLQETQYF,TGTGCCAGCAGCCCCCGTGTAGCGGGCCTTCAAGAGACCCAGTACTTC
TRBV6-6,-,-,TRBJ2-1,CASRGGYNEQFF,TGTGCCAGCAGGGGGGGTTACAATGAGCAGTTCTTC
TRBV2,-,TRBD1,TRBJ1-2,CASSEHRGYGYTF,TGTGCCAGCAGTGAGCACAGGGGCTATGGCTACACCTTC
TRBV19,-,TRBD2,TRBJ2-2,CASSKLAGEVGELFF,TGTGCCAGTAGTAAACTAGCGGGAGAGGTCGGGGAGCTGTTTTTT
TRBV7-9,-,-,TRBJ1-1,CASSAPPGGMNTEAFF,TGTGCCAGCAGCGCCCCCCCGGGGGGGATGAACACTGAAGCTTTCTTT